The 23 T cell receptor beta chains below come from one sample, sequenced in a study of response to subunit inactivated influenza vaccine. TCRdb re-called the RT-PCR reads through MiXCR, storing one row per CDR3 protein. The table has more than 500,000 distinct CDR3 sequences, over 9% seen once. The same sample was also used in a study of T cells expressing NK-cell markers. That study reports: TCR beta libraries carry UMIs added by 5'RACE template switching.

Source: PBMCs from blood, taken on the day of vaccination. The receptors were sampled from a man aged 50 to 60 who received an inactivated influenza vaccine.

This clonotype was seen a handful of times. The chain employs TRBV9 and TRBJ2-1, with D possibly being TRBD1 (5 bases). Trimming stripped 1 base from V and 5 bases from J, with 10 bases between. Germline-derived CDR1 and CDR2 are SGDLS and YYNGEE. The CDR3 has 14 amino acids. CDR3 residues: CASSVRQGNNEQFF. In DNA form, the CDR3 reads TGTGCCAGCAGCGTACGGCAGGGCAACAATGAGCAGTTCTTC.

This clonotype was detected only a few times. The chain combines TRBV20-1 with TRBJ2-7, with D unclear. The ends were cut back, 5 bases at V and 0 bases at J, with 8 bases in the middle. From germline, CDR1 is DFQATT and CDR2 SNEGSKA (reference sequence). This CDR3 is built from 12 residues. The DNA for the CDR3 is TGCAGTGCTCAGCCCGGCTCCTACGAGCAGTACTTC. It yields the protein CSAQPGSYEQYF.

This clonotype has more than one count but fewer than ten. The chain uses TRBV28 and TRBJ2-7; D possibly corresponds to TRBD1 (6 bases). Per the germline V gene, CDR1 is MDHEN and CDR2 is SYDVKM. This CDR3 has 13 residues. V was cut by 10 bases and J by 2 bases, with 15 bases left in between. The CDR3: CATTPRTAYEQYF. For the CDR3, the DNA is TGTGCCACCACTCCACGGACAGCCTACGAGCAGTACTTC.

V usage is TRBV9 and J usage is TRBJ2-1, with D hard to call. The CDR3 contains 12 residues. V lost 2 bases and J 5 bases, leaving 5 bases between the germline ends. The germline V gene encodes CDR1 SGDLS and CDR2 YYNGEE. The CDR3 DNA reads TGTGCCAGCAGCGTCAGAAACAATGAGCAGTTCTTC. Translated: CASSVRNNEQFF.

The chain combines TRBV4-3 with TRBJ2-1; 10 bases are a match to TRBD2. This CDR3 spans 16 amino acids. Germline CDR1 reads LGHNA; CDR2 reads YSLEER. V trimming: 4 bases; J trimming: 5 bases; junction bases outside the gene matches: 8. Here the CDR3 reads CASSRQTSGTNNEQFF. The CDR3 DNA follows: TGCGCCAGCAGCCGACAAACTAGCGGGACTAACAATGAGCAGTTCTTC.

In its sample, this clonotype was seen many times. V usage is TRBV20-1 and J usage is TRBJ2-1; 13 bases align to TRBD2. Trimming cost V 0 bases and J 7 bases; bases outside gene matches: 6. This CDR3 is built from 16 residues. CDR1 is DFQATT, CDR2 SNEGSKA, per germline (reference sequence). CDR3 nucleotides: TGCAGTGCTAGAGACTGGACTAGCGGGGGTAGGAATGAGCAGTTCTTC. It translates to CSARDWTSGGRNEQFF.

The chain has TRBV6-1 and TRBJ1-6; D call uncertain. The CDR3 sequence is 13 residues long. Germline CDR1 and CDR2: MNHNS and SASEGT. The germline V and J ends were trimmed by 6 bases and 10 bases, with 13 bases remaining between them. Here the CDR3 reads CASSTGRGSPLHF. Written as DNA, the CDR3 is TGTGCCAGCAGCACCGGACGGGGATCACCCCTCCACTTT.

CDR3 nucleotides: TGTGCCAGCTCGTTAGGGGCCAATCAGCCCCAGCATTTT. It is translated as CASSLGANQPQHF. The rearrangement links TRBV18 to TRBJ1-5; perhaps TRBD1 as D (5 bases). V lost 6 bases and J lost 3, with 9 bases in between. Germline V lookup: CDR1 KGHSH, CDR2 LQKENI. CDR3 length: 13 residues. The variable domain in full, completed from reference TRBV18 and TRBJ1-5, reads NAGVMQNPRHLVRRRGQEARLRCSPMKGHSHVYWYRQLPEEGLKFMVYLQKENIIDESGMPKERFSAEFPKEGPSILRIQQVVRGDSAAYFCASSLGANQPQHFGDGTRLSIL.

Of note for this clonotype: At one of its ends the junction is not consistent with the germline gene, which may arise from a read error. The chain links TRBV7-2 to TRBJ2-7, with D possibly being TRBD1 or TRBD2 (5 bases each). Germline V CDR1 and CDR2: SGHTA, FQGNSA. The CDR3 totals 14 residues. CDR3 amino acids: CDSSSGALSYEQYF. The CDR3 coding sequence is TGTGACAGCAGCTCCGGGGCTCTCTCCTACGAGCAGTACTTC.

This clonotype showed up just a few times. V and J are TRBV2 and TRBJ2-5, with D perhaps assigned TRBD1 or TRBD2 (6 bases each). Trimming took off 11 bases at V and 4 bases at J, with 23 bases between the two ends. The CDR3 is 15 residues long. CDR1 and CDR2 from the germline V gene are SNHLY and FYNNEI. CDR3 in amino acids: CADSLGGRRGETQYF. CDR3 nucleotides: TGTGCCGACTCGTTGGGGGGACGCAGGGGAGAGACCCAGTACTTC.

The rearrangement uses TRBV7-2 and TRBJ2-3; the D is unclear. Trimming shortened V by 6 bases and J by 4 bases, and 14 bases separated the two germline ends. The V gene's germline CDR1 is SGHTA and CDR2 FQGNSA. The CDR3 spans 14 residues. In DNA, the CDR3 is TGTGCCAGCAGGCCGGATTTGGTCTCAGATACGCAGTATTTT. This sequence encodes CASRPDLVSDTQYF.

With respect to this clonotype: One junction end does not reproduce the germline sequence, and a read error may be involved. The chain uses TRBV11-1 and TRBJ2-3; D uncertain. Per germline, CDR1 SGHAT and CDR2 FQDESV (reference sequence). This CDR3 comprises 14 residues. CDR3: CAGSLTQTTDTQYF. CDR3 nucleotide sequence: TGTGCCGGCAGCTTAACACAGACGACAGATACGCAGTATTTT.

The V call is TRBV6-4, the J call TRBJ2-5; 11 bases line up with TRBD2. CDR3 length: 16 residues. Germline V lookup: CDR1 MRHNA, CDR2 SNTAGT. Trimming took 5 bases from V and 1 from J; bases not matched to a gene: 6. CDR3 coding DNA: TGTGCCAGCAGTAGTAGCGGGGGGGCCGTCCAAGAGACCCAGTACTTC. Translated: CASSSSGGAVQETQYF.

This clonotype was counted at least ten times. The gene calls are TRBV12-3 or TRBV12-4 and TRBJ1-2; D possibly corresponds to TRBD1 (6 bases). Trimming took 5 bases from V and 10 from J, leaving 14 bases between them. CDR3 size: 12 residues. CDR3 DNA: TGTGCCAGCAGTCCCCGACAGGATTACTACACCTTC. It translates to CASSPRQDYYTF.

V gene TRBV11-2 combines with J gene TRBJ2-1, with D possibly being TRBD1 or TRBD2 (5 bases each). V was clipped by 1 base and J by 1 base, with 14 bases between them. CDR3 length equals 17 residues. Per the germline V gene, CDR1 is SGHAT and CDR2 is FQNNGV. CDR3 sequence: CASSLVLGEPSYNEQFF. CDR3 in DNA: TGTGCCAGCAGCTTAGTTTTGGGGGAGCCTTCCTACAATGAGCAGTTCTTC.

The chain uses TRBV20-1 and TRBJ2-7; perhaps D is TRBD1 or TRBD2 (6 bases each). The CDR3 has 13 amino acids. CDR1 and CDR2 (germline): DFQATT, SNEGSKA (reference sequence). Deletions cut 3 bases from V and 4 bases from J, with 13 bases between. The CDR3 region has the DNA TGCAGTGCTAGTGGGGGGCCAGATTACGAGCAGTACTTC. Its translation is CSASGGPDYEQYF.

This clonotype was seen more than once but under ten times. The chain has TRBV20-1 and TRBJ2-3; TRBD2 matches 12 bases. The CDR3 runs to 16 residues. V shed 3 bases, J shed 3 bases, and the junction held 7 bases outside the gene matches. In germline, CDR1 is DFQATT, CDR2 SNEGSKA (reference sequence). The CDR3 is CSARLGTSGLTDTQYF. CDR3 coding DNA: TGCAGTGCTAGGCTAGGGACTAGCGGGCTAACAGATACGCAGTATTTT.

The gene calls are TRBV29-1 and TRBJ2-3, with D uncertain. Germline-derived CDR1 and CDR2 are SQVTM and ANQGSEA. The CDR3 runs to 12 residues. The V and J ends lost 4 bases and 2 bases respectively, with 7 bases between them. For the CDR3, the DNA is TGCAGCGTTGTGAAGGCCACAGATACGCAGTATTTT. Amino acid sequence: CSVVKATDTQYF.

In its sample, this clonotype was seen a few times. CDR3 coding DNA: TGCGCCAGCAGCAAAGACCCAACTAGCGGGGGCACAGATACGCAGTATTTT. Encoded protein: CASSKDPTSGGTDTQYF. The chain employs TRBV5-1 and TRBJ2-3; 10 nucleotides line up with TRBD2. Per germline, CDR1 SGHRS and CDR2 YFSETQ. This CDR3 region has 17 residues. With 4 bases clipped from V and 1 base from J, the junction kept 9 bases outside the gene matches.

This clonotype was observed a handful of times. The V call is TRBV9, the J call TRBJ2-6; 9 nucleotides match TRBD1. Germline lookup yields CDR1 SGDLS and CDR2 YYNGEE. With 4 bases clipped from V and 0 bases from J, the junction kept 8 bases outside the gene matches. The CDR3 has 18 residues. CDR3: CASSSWTGVVSGANVLTF. CDR3 coding DNA: TGTGCCAGCAGCTCCTGGACAGGGGTTGTCTCTGGGGCCAACGTCCTGACTTTC.

The genes are TRBV18 and TRBJ1-1; TRBD1 is a possible D gene (5 bases). Germline V gene data show CDR1 as KGHSH and CDR2 as LQKENI. There are 15 residues in the CDR3. V lost 2 bases to trimming and J lost 2 bases, with 12 bases between them. The CDR3 nucleotides read TGTGCCAGCTCACCATTTAGGGGACCCAACACTGAAGCTTTCTTT. It is translated as CASSPFRGPNTEAFF.

This clonotype was counted between two and nine times. V usage is TRBV29-1 and J usage is TRBJ2-3; D unclear. V dropped 4 bases and J dropped 2 bases, with 19 bases sitting between them. The CDR3 contains 16 residues. The germline gives CDR1 SQVTM, CDR2 ANQGSEA. As DNA, the CDR3 is TGCAGCGTTGTTCTATTGTCTTCGATCAACACAGATACGCAGTATTTT. Translated: CSVVLLSSINTDTQYF.

Concerning this clonotype itself: A much more abundant neighbour one base away suggests this may be a read error. The chain carries TRBV7-3 and TRBJ2-7; D is unclear. Germline V lookup: CDR1 SGHTA, CDR2 FQGTGA. The CDR3 loop spans 14 amino acids. The CDR3 sequence: CASNLDTHSYEQYF. Here the CDR3 DNA reads TGTGCCAGCAACTTAGACACACACTCCTACGAGCAGTACTTC.